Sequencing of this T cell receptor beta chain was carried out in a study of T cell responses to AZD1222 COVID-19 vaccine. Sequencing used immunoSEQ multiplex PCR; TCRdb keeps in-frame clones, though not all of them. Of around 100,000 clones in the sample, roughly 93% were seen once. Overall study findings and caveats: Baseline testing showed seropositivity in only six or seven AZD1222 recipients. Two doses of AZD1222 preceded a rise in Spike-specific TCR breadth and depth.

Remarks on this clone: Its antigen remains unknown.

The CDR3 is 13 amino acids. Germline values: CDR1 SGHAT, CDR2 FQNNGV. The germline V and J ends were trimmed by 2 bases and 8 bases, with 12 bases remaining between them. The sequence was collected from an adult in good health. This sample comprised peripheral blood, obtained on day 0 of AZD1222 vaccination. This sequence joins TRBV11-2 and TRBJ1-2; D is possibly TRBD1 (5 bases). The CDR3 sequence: CASSLQSGLGYTF. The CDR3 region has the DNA TGTGCCAGCAGCTTACAATCAGGGTTAGGCTACACCTTC.